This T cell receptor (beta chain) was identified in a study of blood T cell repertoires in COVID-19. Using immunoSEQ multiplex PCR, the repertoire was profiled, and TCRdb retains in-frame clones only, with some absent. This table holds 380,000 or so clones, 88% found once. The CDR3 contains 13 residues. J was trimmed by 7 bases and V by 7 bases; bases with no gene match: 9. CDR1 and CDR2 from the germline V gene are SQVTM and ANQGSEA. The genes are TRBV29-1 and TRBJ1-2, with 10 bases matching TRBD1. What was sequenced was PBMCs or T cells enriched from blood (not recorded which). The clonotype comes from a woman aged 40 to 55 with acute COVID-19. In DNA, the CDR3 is TGCAGCGCGAGACAGGGGGCGTTGTCTGGCTACACCTTC. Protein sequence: CSARQGALSGYTF.